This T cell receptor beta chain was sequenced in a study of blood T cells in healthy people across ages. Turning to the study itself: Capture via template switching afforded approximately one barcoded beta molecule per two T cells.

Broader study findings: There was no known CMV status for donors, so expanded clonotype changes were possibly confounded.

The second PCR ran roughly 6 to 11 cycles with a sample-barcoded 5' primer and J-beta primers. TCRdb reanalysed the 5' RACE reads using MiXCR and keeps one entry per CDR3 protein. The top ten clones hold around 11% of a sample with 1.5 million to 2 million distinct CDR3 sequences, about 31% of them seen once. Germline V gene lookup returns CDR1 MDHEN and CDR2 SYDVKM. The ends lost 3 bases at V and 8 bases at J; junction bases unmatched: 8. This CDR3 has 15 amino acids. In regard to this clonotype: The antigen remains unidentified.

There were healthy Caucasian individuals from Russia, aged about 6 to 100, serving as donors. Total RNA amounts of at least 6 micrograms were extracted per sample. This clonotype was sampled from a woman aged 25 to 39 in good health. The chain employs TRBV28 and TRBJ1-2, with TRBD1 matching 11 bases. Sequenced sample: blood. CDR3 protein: CASSFLGQGVGGYTF. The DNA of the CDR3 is TGTGCCAGCAGTTTCCTGGGACAGGGGGTAGGAGGCTACACCTTC.